This T cell receptor (beta chain) emerged from a study of T cell repertoires in cytomegalovirus infection. Study background: Recently identified HLA-C-restricted and well-studied HLA-B-restricted CMV epitopes were used. Whole-study findings and limits: In two of eight donors, the top clonotype was HLA-C-restricted CMV-specific.

Concerning this clonotype itself: Antigen specificity is unknown.

TCRdb passed the reads through MiXCR, listing each CDR3 protein once. The table lists approximately 1,000,000 distinct CDR3 sequences, approximately 30% of them singletons. The junction had 6 bases not matched to a gene; V was cut back by 2 bases and J by 3 bases. CDR1 and CDR2 from the germline V gene are SGHTA and FQGTGA. This CDR3 spans 17 amino acids. The chain recombines TRBV7-3 with TRBJ2-2, with 10 nucleotides matching TRBD1. This receptor was obtained from a human donor in good health (CMV status not recorded). Some clones in this sample may be carry-over from other donors' samples. The starting material was cultured CD8+ T cells from PBMCs, obtained from culture after CMV antigen stimulation. CDR3 sequence reads: CASSLRATGGYTGELFF. In DNA, the CDR3 is TGTGCCAGCAGCTTACGGGCGACAGGGGGCTACACCGGGGAGCTGTTTTTT. Filled out from reference TRBV7-3 and TRBJ2-2, the complete variable domain reads GAGVSQTPSNKVTEKGKYVELRCDPISGHTALYWYRQSLGQGPEFLIYFQGTGAADDSGLPNDRFFAVRPEGSVSTLKIQRTERGDSAVYLCASSLRATGGYTGELFFGEGSRLTVL.